Shown below are 4 T cell receptor beta chains from a single sample sequenced in a study of cytomegalovirus exposure and HLA in healthy donors. Primers for the PCR totalled 60 Vbeta and 13 Jbeta. Clones were sequenced by immunoSEQ multiplex PCR, and TCRdb holds only the in-frame ones, with some missing. The table shows more than 100,000 clones, with over 80% occurring only once. The specimen sequenced was PBMCs. Receptors were obtained from a man aged 35-49 years in good health and CMV-seronegative.

A few counts support this clone. This chain joins TRBV28 and TRBJ2-5, with TRBD2 matching over 13 bases. This CDR3 contains 15 residues. CDR1 and CDR2 from the germline V gene are MDHEN and SYDVKM. With 8 bases clipped from V and 5 bases from J, the junction kept 8 bases outside the gene matches. The CDR3 DNA follows: TGTGCCAGCTGGACTAGCGGGAGATACGGGGAGACCCAGTACTTC. Its translation is CASWTSGRYGETQYF.

This rearrangement joins TRBV18 to TRBJ1-2; no firm D call. The CDR3 covers 16 residues. The germline V gene encodes CDR1 KGHSH and CDR2 LQKENI. The V and J ends lost 6 bases and 2 bases respectively, with 19 bases between them. The CDR3, as DNA: TGTGCCAGCTCGCCCCTCGGAGCCCTGGAGAACTATGGCTACACCTTC. This codes for CASSPLGALENYGYTF. The variable domain in full, completed from reference TRBV18 and TRBJ1-2, reads NAGVMQNPRHLVRRRGQEARLRCSPMKGHSHVYWYRQLPEEGLKFMVYLQKENIIDESGMPKERFSAEFPKEGPSILRIQQVVRGDSAAYFCASSPLGALENYGYTFGSGTRLTVV.

V usage is TRBV18 and J usage is TRBJ1-1; possible D gene TRBD1, 6 bases. Trimming pared 5 bases from V and 3 bases from J, leaving 10 bases between. Germline CDR1 is KGHSH and CDR2 is LQKENI. CDR3 length: 13 residues. For the CDR3, the DNA is TGTGCCAGCTCATTCCCAGGGGACACTGAAGCTTTCTTT. It encodes CASSFPGDTEAFF. The full variable domain, in which reference TRBV18 and TRBJ1-1 provide the parts outside the CDR3, is NAGVMQNPRHLVRRRGQEARLRCSPMKGHSHVYWYRQLPEEGLKFMVYLQKENIIDESGMPKERFSAEFPKEGPSILRIQQVVRGDSAAYFCASSFPGDTEAFFGQGTRLTVV.

The chain recombines TRBV2 with TRBJ1-4; no clear D. The CDR3 has 15 amino acids. Germline values: CDR1 SNHLY, CDR2 FYNNEI. V was trimmed by 7 bases and J by 2 bases, leaving 14 bases between them. CDR3 loop: CASTWETLTNEKLFF. The DNA of the CDR3 is TGTGCCAGCACCTGGGAGACGTTGACTAATGAAAAACTGTTTTTT.